The 26 T cell receptor beta chains in this list originate from one sample, sequenced in a study of identical twins. TCRdb re-derived calls from the 5' RACE reads in MiXCR, one entry per CDR3 protein. Of 1.5 million to 2 million distinct CDR3 sequences in the sample, about 31% were seen once. The sample taken for sequencing was cord blood. Receptors were obtained from a newborn girl in good health.

This rearrangement joins TRBV4-1 to TRBJ2-1; D is undetermined. With 1 base removed from V and 4 bases from J, the gap between germline ends came to 11 bases. CDR3 length equals 15 residues. The germline gives CDR1 MGHRA, CDR2 YSYEKL. The CDR3 reads CASSQGPRNYNEQFF. In nucleotides, the CDR3 is TGCGCCAGCAGCCAAGGCCCACGGAATTACAATGAGCAGTTCTTC.

This clonotype occurred many times. V usage is TRBV24-1 and J usage is TRBJ2-3; D gene ambiguous. In germline, CDR1 is KGHDR, CDR2 SFDVKD. Deletions cut 4 bases from V and 0 bases from J, with 4 bases between. The length of the CDR3 is 13 residues. This CDR3 is CATSEGSTDTQYF. DNA for the CDR3: TGTGCCACCAGTGAGGGGAGCACAGATACGCAGTATTTT.

This rearrangement joins TRBV6-2 or TRBV6-3 to TRBJ2-5; D uncertain. The CDR3 length is 14 residues. Germline assignment: CDR1 MNHEY and CDR2 SVGEGT. V was pared by 0 bases and J by 4 bases, with 9 bases between. The CDR3 spells CASSYSRVSETQYF. The CDR3 DNA reads as TGTGCCAGCAGTTACTCTCGGGTATCAGAGACCCAGTACTTC.

The CDR3 loop is CASSLSNPDTQYF. The CDR3 DNA reads TGTGCCAGCAGTTTATCGAACCCAGATACGCAGTATTTT. This rearrangement joins TRBV27 to TRBJ2-3; D not certain. The CDR3 runs to 13 residues. Germline loops: CDR1 MNHEY, CDR2 SMNVEV (reference sequence). With 0 bases removed from V and 4 bases from J, the gap between germline ends came to 5 bases.

V gene TRBV20-1 combines with J gene TRBJ2-7, with 10 bases aligning to TRBD2. Trimming at V came to 5 bases and at J to 7 bases, leaving 11 bases not matched to a gene. Germline CDR1 reads DFQATT; CDR2 reads SNEGSKA (reference sequence). The CDR3 runs to 14 residues. Written as DNA, the CDR3 is TGCAGTGCTCAACTAGCGGGACGATCCAATGAGCAGTACTTC. This gives the protein CSAQLAGRSNEQYF.

This clonotype was seen more than once but under ten times. V gene TRBV12-3 or TRBV12-4 combines with J gene TRBJ2-5; TRBD2 agrees at 11 bases. CDR3 size: 15 residues. Trimming took 4 bases from V and 4 from J; bases not matched to a gene: 5. The DNA of the CDR3 is TGTGCCAGCAGTTCACAACTAGCGGGGGTAGAGACCCAGTACTTC. Translation gives CASSSQLAGVETQYF.

Ten or more counts support this clonotype. The chain carries TRBV6-5 and TRBJ2-7; tentatively, D is TRBD1 or TRBD2 (5 bases each). Trimming stripped 2 bases from V and 0 bases from J, with 5 bases between. The length of the CDR3 is 13 residues. Germline assignment: CDR1 MNHEY and CDR2 SVGAGI. The CDR3 DNA reads TGTGCCAGCAGTTACGGGGGCTCCTACGAGCAGTACTTC. This gives the protein CASSYGGSYEQYF.

This clonotype has a handful of counts. CDR3 coding DNA: TGTGCCACCAGCAGAGAAGCGGGACTAGCTGCCTACAATGAGCAGTTCTTC. Translating it yields CATSREAGLAAYNEQFF. This chain links TRBV15 with TRBJ2-1; 9 nucleotides align to TRBD2. V was pared by 0 bases and J by 2 bases, with 5 bases of the junction left unmatched. Per germline, CDR1 LNHNV and CDR2 YYDKDF (reference sequence). The CDR3 runs to 17 residues. Filled out from reference TRBV15 and TRBJ2-1, the complete variable domain reads DAMVIQNPRYQVTQFGKPVTLSCSQTLNHNVMYWYQQKSSQAPKLLFHYYDKDFNNEADTPDNFQSRRPNTSFCFLDIRSPGLGDTAMYLCATSREAGLAAYNEQFFGPGTRLTVL.

J is TRBJ2-3 and V is TRBV9; 9 nucleotides match TRBD2. The CDR3 length is 16 residues. In germline, CDR1 is SGDLS, CDR2 YYNGEE. The ends lost 0 bases at V and 5 bases at J; junction bases unmatched: 7. This CDR3 is CASSVVAGGSGDTQYF. For the CDR3, the DNA is TGTGCCAGCAGCGTAGTGGCGGGAGGGAGTGGAGATACGCAGTATTTT.

On this clonotype: At one boundary the junction diverges from the germline segment, which might be a read error. The genes are TRBV20-1 and TRBJ1-1; 7 bases line up with TRBD1. Per germline, CDR1 DFQATT and CDR2 SNEGSKA (reference sequence). This CDR3 spans 13 amino acids. CDR3 protein: CSARGRGDTEAFF. CDR3 nucleotides: TGCAGTGCCAGAGGCAGGGGGGACACTGAAGCTTTCTTT.

This clonotype came up a few times. J is TRBJ1-3 and V is TRBV12-3 or TRBV12-4; D might be TRBD1 (5 bases). The CDR3 spans 14 residues. V was clipped by 8 bases and J by 2 bases, with 13 bases between them. Written as DNA, the CDR3 is TGTGCCAGCCTCAGGGAAGGGGCTGGAAACACCATATATTTT. This translates into CASLREGAGNTIYF.

This clonotype has just one count. The rearrangement uses TRBV5-1 and TRBJ2-5, with D possibly matching TRBD2 (6 bases). Germline V gene data show CDR1 as SGHRS and CDR2 as YFSETQ. The CDR3 runs 16 residues. Between the trimmed V and J ends, which lost 4 bases and 11 bases, there was a span of 27 bases. The CDR3 DNA reads TGCGCCAGCAGCGGAATGCTCCGACTAGTGGACAATGAGCAGTACTTC. It is translated as CASSGMLRLVDNEQYF.

The sample holds a few counts of this clonotype. V is TRBV10-3 and J is TRBJ2-1; 10 nucleotides agree with TRBD2. The germline gives CDR1 ENHRY, CDR2 SYGVKD. CDR3 length: 17 amino acids. V dropped 2 bases and J dropped 2; count of bases not matched to a gene: 6. The DNA for the CDR3 is TGTGCCATCAGTGAGCCGGTACTAGCGGGAACCTACAATGAGCAGTTCTTC. Translating gives CAISEPVLAGTYNEQFF.

In this sample, this clonotype turned up a few times. The V and J genes are TRBV27 and TRBJ2-3; 15 nucleotides match TRBD2. J lost 5 bases, V lost 6 bases, and 3 bases had no gene match. The CDR3 runs to 15 residues. Germline V lookup: CDR1 MNHEY, CDR2 SMNVEV (reference sequence). DNA of the CDR3: TGTGCCAGCAGGGGACTAGCGGGAGGCTTAGATACGCAGTATTTT. Translating it yields CASRGLAGGLDTQYF.

This chain links TRBV7-2 with TRBJ2-1, with TRBD2 matching 11 bases. Per the germline V gene, CDR1 is SGHTA and CDR2 is FQGNSA. V shed 1 base, J shed 6 bases, and the junction held 5 bases outside the gene matches. The CDR3 sequence is 16 residues long. The CDR3 protein is CASSLVVLAGGNEQFF. The DNA for the CDR3 is TGTGCCAGCAGCTTAGTAGTTCTAGCGGGAGGCAATGAGCAGTTCTTC.

This sequence joins TRBV20-1 and TRBJ2-7; the match to TRBD1 covers 9 bases. CDR3 length: 14 amino acids. Germline CDR1 reads DFQATT; CDR2 reads SNEGSKA (reference sequence). V lost 3 bases to trimming and J lost 1 base; unmatched junction nucleotides: 4. CDR3 bases: TGCAGTGCTAGTGGGGACAGGGTTTCCTACGAGCAGTACTTC. Translating it yields CSASGDRVSYEQYF.

This chain connects TRBV12-5 to TRBJ2-1, with 12 bases that match TRBD2. Germline V lookup: CDR1 LGHNT, CDR2 FRNRAP. The CDR3 loop spans 19 amino acids. Losses at the gene ends were 4 bases for V and 5 bases for J; bases not matched to a gene: 15. CDR3 residues: CASGYSTSGGLSADNEQFF. The CDR3 nucleotides are TGTGCTAGTGGTTACTCGACTAGCGGGGGCCTCTCTGCCGACAATGAGCAGTTCTTC.

On this clonotype itself: At one of its ends the junction is not consistent with the germline gene, which may arise from a read error. The V gene is TRBV6-1, the J gene TRBJ1-5; 10 bases agree with TRBD1. CDR1 is MNHNS, CDR2 SASEGT, per germline. The CDR3 has 17 amino acids. The CDR3 DNA sequence: TGTACCAGCAGCCTATTTGGGACAGGGGTTAGCAATCAGCCCCAGCATTTT. Encoded protein: CTSSLFGTGVSNQPQHF.

This clonotype was found a few times. The rearrangement uses TRBV24-1 and TRBJ1-1; D gene ambiguous. Per the germline V gene, CDR1 is KGHDR and CDR2 is SFDVKD. Deletions cut 8 bases from V and 1 base from J, with 10 bases between. This CDR3 spans 13 amino acids. The CDR3, as DNA: TGTGCCACCACACTGGATCCGAACACTGAAGCTTTCTTT. It codes for CATTLDPNTEAFF.

This clonotype occurred a few times. The chain carries TRBV13 and TRBJ2-5; perhaps TRBD2 as D (5 bases). The CDR3 has 19 residues. The V end lost 5 bases, the J end lost 5 bases, and 30 bases lay between the germline ends. Germline CDR1 is PRHDT and CDR2 is FYEKMQ (reference sequence). This chain's CDR3 is CASSPLTQRTDYPGETQYF. CDR3 in DNA: TGTGCCAGCAGCCCCCTAACACAGAGGACCGACTACCCGGGGGAGACCCAGTACTTC.

There are many counts of this clonotype. The rearrangement uses TRBV20-1 and TRBJ1-1; possible D gene TRBD1, 5 bases. In germline, CDR1 is DFQATT, CDR2 SNEGSKA (reference sequence). The V end lost 3 bases, the J end lost 1 base, and 6 bases lay between the germline ends. This CDR3 has 12 residues. The CDR3 DNA sequence: TGCAGTGCTAGTGGACAGAACACTGAAGCTTTCTTT. It is translated as CSASGQNTEAFF.

Remarks on this clonotype: A much larger clone is a single base away; this may be a read error. The gene calls are TRBV12-5 and TRBJ1-2, with TRBD1 matching over 8 bases. The CDR3 runs to 15 residues. Per the germline V gene, CDR1 is LGHNT and CDR2 is FRNRAP. CDR3 amino acids: CASGLGTGVSYGCTF. Here the CDR3 DNA reads TGTGCTAGTGGTCTCGGGACAGGCGTCTCCTATGGCTGCACCTTC.

The V and J genes are TRBV27 and TRBJ1-2; D is ambiguous. Germline CDR1 reads MNHEY; CDR2 reads SMNVEV (reference sequence). With 6 bases removed from V and 2 bases from J, the gap between germline ends came to 13 bases. There are 14 residues in the CDR3. The CDR3 DNA follows: TGTGCCAGCAGCCCGGGCAGGTTCAACTATGGCTACACCTTC. This gives the protein CASSPGRFNYGYTF.

In its sample, this clonotype was seen a few times. The chain uses TRBV20-1 and TRBJ1-2; a weak D match, TRBD1 (6 bases). Trimming took off 1 base at V and 4 bases at J, with 10 bases between the two ends. CDR3 size: 13 residues. CDR1 and CDR2 (germline): DFQATT, SNEGSKA (reference sequence). CDR3 nucleotides: TGCAGTGCTAGAGTTCAGGGGTCCTATGGCTACACCTTC. Amino acids: CSARVQGSYGYTF.

The count of this clonotype is one. The chain has TRBV16 and TRBJ2-2; D unclear. V was shortened by 0 bases and J by 1 base, with 6 bases between the two germline ends. Germline V gene data show CDR1 as KGHSY and CDR2 as FQNENV. The CDR3 contains 15 residues. In nucleotides, the CDR3 is TGTGCCAGCAGCCAATCCCGGCAGAACACCGGGGAGCTGTTTTTT. As protein: CASSQSRQNTGELFF.

The chain couples TRBV30 to TRBJ2-3, with a weak D call TRBD1 (5 bases). Germline CDR1 is GTSNPN and CDR2 is SVGIG (reference sequence). The CDR3 is 16 residues long. V was shortened by 3 bases and J by 1 base, with 17 bases between the two germline ends. CDR3 amino acids: CAWSLRWGVGTDTQYF. The CDR3 DNA follows: TGTGCCTGGAGCCTAAGATGGGGCGTAGGCACAGATACGCAGTATTTT.